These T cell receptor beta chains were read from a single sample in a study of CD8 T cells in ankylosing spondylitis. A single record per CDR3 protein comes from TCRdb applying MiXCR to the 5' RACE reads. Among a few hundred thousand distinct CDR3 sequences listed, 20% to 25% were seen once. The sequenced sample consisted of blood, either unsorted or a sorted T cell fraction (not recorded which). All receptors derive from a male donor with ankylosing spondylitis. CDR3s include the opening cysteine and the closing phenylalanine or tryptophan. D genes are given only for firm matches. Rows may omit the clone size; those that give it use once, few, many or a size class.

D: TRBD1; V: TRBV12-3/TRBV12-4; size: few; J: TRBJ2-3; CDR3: CASTLGTGSTDTQYF; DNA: TGTGCCAGCACCCTCGGGACAGGGAGTACAGATACGCAGTATTTT
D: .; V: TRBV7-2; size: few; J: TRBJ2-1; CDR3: CASTLDRLGYNEQFF; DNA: TGTGCCAGCACCCTAGACCGTCTCGGGTACAATGAGCAGTTCTTC
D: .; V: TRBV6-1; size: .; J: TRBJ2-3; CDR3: CASRVSGSSTDTQYF; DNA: TGTGCCAGCAGGGTGAGCGGCTCTAGCACAGATACGCAGTATTTT
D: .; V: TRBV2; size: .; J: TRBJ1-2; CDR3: CASSQKRAGYDYGYTF; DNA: TGTGCCAGCAGCCAGAAGAGGGCGGGGTACGACTATGGCTACACCTTC
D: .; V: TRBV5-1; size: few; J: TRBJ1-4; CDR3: CASSLADLNEKLFF; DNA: TGCGCCAGCAGCTTGGCGGACCTGAATGAAAAACTGTTTTTT
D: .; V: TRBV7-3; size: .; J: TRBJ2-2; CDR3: CASSSPRPDNTGELFF; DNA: TGTGCCAGCAGCTCCCCCCGGCCAGATAACACCGGGGAGCTGTTTTTT
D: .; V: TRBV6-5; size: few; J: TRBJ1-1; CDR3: CANSRMNTEAFF; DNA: TGTGCCAACAGCCGCATGAACACTGAAGCTTTCTTT
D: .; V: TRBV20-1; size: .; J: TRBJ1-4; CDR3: CSADGGAREFSEKLFF; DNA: TGCAGTGCAGACGGCGGCGCTAGGGAATTTAGTGAAAAACTGTTTTTT
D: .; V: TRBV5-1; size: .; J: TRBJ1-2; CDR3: CASGFNPSNYGYTF; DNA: TGCGCCAGCGGATTTAATCCGTCTAACTATGGCTACACCTTC
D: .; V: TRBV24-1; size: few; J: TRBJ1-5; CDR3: CATSGGRGGQPQHF; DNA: TGTGCCACCAGTGGCGGCAGGGGCGGTCAGCCCCAGCATTTT
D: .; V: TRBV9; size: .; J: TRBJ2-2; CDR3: CASSSRLNTGELFF; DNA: TGTGCCAGCAGCAGCAGACTGAACACCGGGGAGCTGTTTTTT
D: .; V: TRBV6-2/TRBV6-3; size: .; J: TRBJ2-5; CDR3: CASSHGSRATGMRETQYF; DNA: TGTGCCAGCAGCCACGGATCTCGGGCGACTGGGATGAGGGAGACCCAGTACTTC
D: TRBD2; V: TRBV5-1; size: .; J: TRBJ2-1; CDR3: CASSLSSGSTISYNEQFF; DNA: TGCGCCAGCAGCTTGTCCAGCGGGAGCACTATCTCCTACAATGAGCAGTTCTTC
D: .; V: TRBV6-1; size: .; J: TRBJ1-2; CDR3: CASSDLGFPSYTF; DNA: TGTGCCAGCAGTGATCTAGGTTTCCCCAGCTACACCTTC
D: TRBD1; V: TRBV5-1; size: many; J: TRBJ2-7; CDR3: CASSLVGDRALGEQYF; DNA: TGCGCCAGCAGCTTGGTGGGGGACAGGGCCTTGGGCGAGCAGTACTTC
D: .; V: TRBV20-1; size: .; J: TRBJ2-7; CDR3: CSADQGGEGEQYF; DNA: TGCAGTGCTGACCAGGGGGGTGAGGGTGAGCAGTACTTC
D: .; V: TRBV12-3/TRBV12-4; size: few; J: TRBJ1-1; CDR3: CASSPRPTEAFF; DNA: TGTGCCAGCAGTCCTCGCCCCACTGAAGCTTTCTTT
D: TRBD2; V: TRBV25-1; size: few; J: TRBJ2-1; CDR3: CASSDASGTSGGGNEQFF; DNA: TGTGCCAGCAGTGATGCCTCCGGGACTAGCGGGGGGGGTAATGAGCAGTTCTTC
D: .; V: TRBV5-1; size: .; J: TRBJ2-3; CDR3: CASSSSTAADTQYF; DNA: TGCGCCAGCAGCTCCAGTACAGCCGCAGATACGCAGTATTTT
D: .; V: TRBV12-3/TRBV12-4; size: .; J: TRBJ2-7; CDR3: CASSPQGGVPSYEQYF; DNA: TGTGCCAGCAGTCCCCAGGGGGGGGTCCCCTCCTACGAGCAGTACTTC
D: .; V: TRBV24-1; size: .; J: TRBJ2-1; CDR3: CATSDGPYNEQFF; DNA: TGTGCCACCAGTGATGGCCCCTACAATGAGCAGTTCTTC
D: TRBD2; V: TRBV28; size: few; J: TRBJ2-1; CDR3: CASRLAAYNEQFF; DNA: TGTGCCAGTAGACTAGCGGCATACAATGAGCAGTTCTTC
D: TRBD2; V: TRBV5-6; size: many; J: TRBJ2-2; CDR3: CASSLGAGRNTGELFF; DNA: TGTGCCAGCAGCTTGGGAGCGGGAAGGAACACCGGGGAGCTGTTTTTT
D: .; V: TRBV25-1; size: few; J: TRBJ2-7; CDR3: CASSDLSYEQYF; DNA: TGTGCCAGCAGTGACCTGAGCTACGAGCAGTACTTC
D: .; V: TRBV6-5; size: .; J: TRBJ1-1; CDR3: CASSYRRNTEAFF; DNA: TGTGCCAGCAGTTACAGGCGTAACACTGAAGCTTTCTTT
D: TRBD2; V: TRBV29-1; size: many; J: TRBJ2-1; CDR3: CSASGSSDEQFF; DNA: TGCAGCGCCAGCGGGAGTTCGGATGAGCAGTTCTTC
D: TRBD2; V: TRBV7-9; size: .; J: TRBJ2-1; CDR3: CASSQTSGMFGEQFF; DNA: TGTGCCAGCAGCCAGACTAGCGGGATGTTCGGTGAGCAGTTCTTC
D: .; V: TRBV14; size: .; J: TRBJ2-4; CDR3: CASSQPPRGKWKNIQYF; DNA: TGTGCCAGCAGCCAACCCCCTCGGGGAAAGTGGAAAAACATTCAGTACTTC
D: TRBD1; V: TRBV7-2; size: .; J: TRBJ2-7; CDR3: CASSLGQGAHTSYEQYF; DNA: TGTGCCAGCAGCTTGGGACAGGGGGCGCATACATCCTACGAGCAGTACTTC
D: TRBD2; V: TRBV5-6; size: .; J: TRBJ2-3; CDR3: CASSPGGIAGDVDTQYF; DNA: TGTGCCAGCAGCCCTGGGGGGATAGCGGGAGACGTAGATACGCAGTATTTT
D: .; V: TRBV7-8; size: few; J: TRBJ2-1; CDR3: CASSGRGPQFF; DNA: TGTGCCAGCAGCGGGAGGGGGCCGCAGTTCTTC
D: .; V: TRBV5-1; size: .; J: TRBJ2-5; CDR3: CASSPGQVGGETQYF; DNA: TGCGCCAGCAGCCCCGGACAGGTCGGAGGGGAGACCCAGTACTTC
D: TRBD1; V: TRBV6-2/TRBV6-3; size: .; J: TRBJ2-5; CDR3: CASRDPGQKETQYF; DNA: TGTGCCAGCAGAGACCCGGGACAGAAAGAGACCCAGTACTTC
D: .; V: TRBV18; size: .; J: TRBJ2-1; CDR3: CASSREMGQGNFNEQFF; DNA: TGTGCCAGCTCACGGGAGATGGGGCAGGGAAACTTCAATGAGCAGTTCTTC
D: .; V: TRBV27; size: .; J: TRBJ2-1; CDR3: CASSFSSVGDYEQFF; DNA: TGTGCCAGCAGTTTTAGTAGTGTGGGGGACTATGAGCAGTTCTTC
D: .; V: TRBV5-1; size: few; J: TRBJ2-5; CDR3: CASSSSYRAQETQYF; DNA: TGCGCCAGCAGCTCGAGCTACAGGGCTCAAGAGACCCAGTACTTC
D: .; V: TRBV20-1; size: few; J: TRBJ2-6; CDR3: CSAILAGANVLTF; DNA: TGCAGTGCTATCTTGGCTGGGGCCAACGTCCTGACTTTC
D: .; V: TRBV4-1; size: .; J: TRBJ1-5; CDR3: CASSQEGAVGNQPQHF; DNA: TGCGCCAGCAGCCAAGAAGGGGCCGTGGGCAATCAGCCCCAGCATTTT
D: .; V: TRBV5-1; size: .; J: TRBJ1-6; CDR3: CASSLGRNSPLHF; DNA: TGCGCCAGCAGCTTAGGACGTAATTCACCCCTCCACTTT
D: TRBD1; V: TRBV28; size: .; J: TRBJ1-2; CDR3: CASRVQGAGYGYTF; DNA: TGTGCCAGCAGAGTACAGGGGGCTGGCTATGGCTACACCTTC
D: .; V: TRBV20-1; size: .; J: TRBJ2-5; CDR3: CSARERGGAQETQYF; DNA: TGCAGTGCTAGAGAGCGAGGGGGGGCACAAGAGACCCAGTACTTC
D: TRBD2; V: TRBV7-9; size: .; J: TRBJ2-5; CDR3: CASSLSGRAWETQYF; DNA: TGTGCCAGCAGCTTATCCGGGAGGGCCTGGGAGACCCAGTACTTC
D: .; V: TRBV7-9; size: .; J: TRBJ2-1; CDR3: CASSHIAGYNEQFF; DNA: TGTGCCAGCAGCCACATCGCGGGCTACAATGAGCAGTTCTTC
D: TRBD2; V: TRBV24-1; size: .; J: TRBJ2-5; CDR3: CATSDFGEGTEETQYF; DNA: TGTGCCACCAGTGATTTCGGGGAGGGAACCGAAGAGACCCAGTACTTC
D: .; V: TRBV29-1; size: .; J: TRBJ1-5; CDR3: CSVGEGQPQHF; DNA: TGCAGCGTTGGGGAAGGGCAGCCCCAGCATTTT
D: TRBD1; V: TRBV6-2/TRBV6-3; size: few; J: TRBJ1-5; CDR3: CASSPDRVETYSNQPQHF; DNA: TGTGCCAGCAGTCCAGACAGGGTCGAGACATATAGCAATCAGCCCCAGCATTTT
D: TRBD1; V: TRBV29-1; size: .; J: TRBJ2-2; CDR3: CSVSQTGGITGELFF; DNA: TGCAGCGTATCGCAGACAGGGGGCATCACCGGGGAGCTGTTTTTT
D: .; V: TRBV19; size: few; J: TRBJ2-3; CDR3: CASKFVGTDTQYF; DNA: TGTGCCAGTAAATTCGTGGGCACAGATACGCAGTATTTT
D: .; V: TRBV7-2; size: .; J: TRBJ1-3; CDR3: CASSFSGIHGNTIYF; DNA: TGTGCCAGCAGCTTTAGCGGGATACATGGAAACACCATATATTTT
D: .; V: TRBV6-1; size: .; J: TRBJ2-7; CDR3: CASKDQSDSYEQYF; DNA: TGTGCCAGCAAGGATCAGAGTGATTCCTACGAGCAGTACTTC
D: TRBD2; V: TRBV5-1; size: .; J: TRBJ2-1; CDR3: CASSLSPSSGAYKGQFF; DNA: TGCGCCAGCAGCTTGTCACCCTCTAGCGGGGCCTACAAGGGGCAGTTCTTC